The 16 T cell receptor beta chains given below trace back to one sample, sequenced in a study of spatial heterogeneity in lung cancer. Time point in this sample: sample taken at primary tumor resection. Material for sequencing was whole RNA from tumor, nontumor lung or frozen PBMC, left unsorted. TCRdb reprocessed the 5' RACE reads via MiXCR and lists one record per CDR3 protein. The table has thousands of distinct CDR3 sequences, approximately 24% seen once. The sequencing used PBMCs, collected at surgery. The receptors derive from a male donor with early-stage non-small cell lung cancer.

The chain couples TRBV5-1 to TRBJ2-2, with unresolved D. The CDR3 is made up of 14 amino acids. The V end lost 2 bases, the J end lost 3 bases, and 8 bases lay between the germline ends. Germline lookup yields CDR1 SGHRS and CDR2 YFSETQ. The CDR3 DNA follows: TGCGCCAGCAGCTTCGACGGATACACCGGGGAGCTGTTTTTT. Translated, it gives CASSFDGYTGELFF.

This clonotype was counted between two and nine times. V usage is TRBV29-1 and J usage is TRBJ2-5; D perhaps matches TRBD1 (6 bases). Trimming removed 8 bases from V and 4 bases from J, with 14 bases in between. Per germline, CDR1 SQVTM and CDR2 ANQGSEA. The CDR3 totals 12 residues. For the CDR3, the DNA is TGCAGCTTAGGGGGAGAGGGAGAGACCCAGTACTTC. Translation gives CSLGGEGETQYF.

The genes are TRBV28 and TRBJ2-7; 11 nucleotides align to TRBD2. V was clipped by 11 bases and J by 4 bases; unmatched bases: 7. This CDR3 is 13 amino acids long. Germline V gene lookup returns CDR1 MDHEN and CDR2 SYDVKM. The CDR3, as DNA: TGTGCCGGTAGCGGGAGGGCTGCGTACGAGCAGTACTTC. Amino acid sequence: CAGSGRAAYEQYF.

This chain joins TRBV20-1 and TRBJ2-4; D is undetermined. V was cut by 5 bases and J by 0 bases, with 14 bases left in between. The CDR3 is 15 amino acids. CDR1 and CDR2 (germline): DFQATT, SNEGSKA (reference sequence). The chain's CDR3 is CSAGIEMLAKNIQYF. As DNA, the CDR3 is TGCAGTGCTGGAATAGAGATGTTAGCCAAAAACATTCAGTACTTC.

This clonotype is termed medium-sized. The V gene is TRBV15, the J gene TRBJ2-7, with D uncertain. This CDR3 has 17 amino acids. Germline V CDR1 and CDR2: LNHNV, YYDKDF (reference sequence). V lost 0 bases to trimming and J lost 4 bases, with 19 bases between them. This CDR3 reads CATSRDFNLRPEYEQYF. As DNA, the CDR3 is TGTGCCACCAGCAGAGATTTCAATCTACGACCGGAATACGAGCAGTACTTC.

Notes on this clonotype: Compared with germline, one end of the junction differs, possibly owing to a read error. The chain couples TRBV4-1 to TRBJ2-5; D gene ambiguous. The CDR3 consists of 14 residues. In germline, CDR1 is MGHRA, CDR2 YSYEKL. In DNA form, the CDR3 reads TGCGCCAGCAGCCAAGAGTGGGGTCAAGAGGCCCAGTACTTC. Amino acids: CASSQEWGQEAQYF.

By share, this clonotype ranks as medium-sized. The V gene is TRBV6-2 or TRBV6-3, the J gene TRBJ2-7; D is perhaps TRBD1 or TRBD2 (6 bases each). The length of the CDR3 is 16 residues. V was pared by 2 bases and J by 3 bases, with 17 bases between. Germline V gene lookup returns CDR1 MNHEY and CDR2 SVGEGT. The CDR3 nucleotides read TGTGCCAGCAGTTACATTTCGAGGGGGGCCGACTACGAGCAGTACTTC. The encoded protein is CASSYISRGADYEQYF.

This clonotype came up once. The chain uses TRBV5-1 and TRBJ2-7; D may correspond to TRBD1 or TRBD2 (5 bases each). The ends were cut back, 0 bases at V and 0 bases at J, with 7 bases in the middle. Germline values: CDR1 SGHRS, CDR2 YFSETQ. The CDR3 covers 14 residues. In nucleotides, the CDR3 is TGCGCCAGCAGCTTGGTAGGGACCTCCTACGAGCAGTACTTC. This sequence encodes CASSLVGTSYEQYF.

Within the sample, this clonotype is medium-sized. The rearrangement joins TRBV11-2 to TRBJ2-1, with 7 bases that match TRBD2. Germline values: CDR1 SGHAT, CDR2 FQNNGV. The length of the CDR3 is 15 residues. V trimming: 2 bases; J trimming: 5 bases; junction bases outside the gene matches: 6. The CDR3 DNA is TGTGCCAGCAGCTTATGGGGAGGGGCTAACAATGAGCAGTTCTTC. This encodes CASSLWGGANNEQFF.

By proportion, this clonotype is medium-sized. The chain links TRBV5-1 to TRBJ2-6, with D possibly being TRBD2 (6 bases). This CDR3 is 15 amino acids long. The V end was cut by 5 bases, the J end by 4 bases, with 13 bases between. Germline V gene sequence: CDR1 SGHRS, CDR2 YFSETQ. CDR3 amino acids: CASRRRVAGANVLTF. CDR3 DNA sequence: TGCGCCAGCAGGAGGAGGGTCGCCGGGGCCAACGTCCTGACTTTC.

This clonotype counts as medium-sized (0.01 to 0.1%). The genes are TRBV6-5 and TRBJ1-2; D is unresolved. Germline CDR1 reads MNHEY; CDR2 reads SVGAGI. Trimming took 0 bases from V and 2 from J, leaving 4 bases between them. There are 13 residues in the CDR3. CDR3 loop: CASSYSRNYGYTF. The DNA for the CDR3 is TGTGCCAGCAGTTACTCTCGGAACTATGGCTACACCTTC.

The chain uses TRBV12-3 or TRBV12-4 and TRBJ1-1, with 7 bases matching TRBD1. This CDR3 has 13 residues. V was clipped by 6 bases and J by 6 bases; unmatched bases: 7. The CDR3 DNA is TGTGCCAGCAGCACAGGGGTGGGCGCTGAAGCTTTCTTT. This translates into CASSTGVGAEAFF.

This clonotype is deemed medium-sized. The chain combines TRBV28 with TRBJ2-7; D may be TRBD2 (7 bases). CDR1 and CDR2 (germline): MDHEN, SYDVKM. This CDR3 comprises 17 residues. The V end lost 1 base, the J end lost 5 bases, and 21 bases lay between the germline ends. In DNA form, the CDR3 reads TGTGCCAGCAGTTTATTTCGGGGGGCGAGCGGATTAGACGAGCAGTACTTC. Amino acids: CASSLFRGASGLDEQYF.

This clonotype ranks as medium-sized. This chain links TRBV12-3 or TRBV12-4 with TRBJ2-1, with 8 bases matching TRBD1. V lost 4 bases and J lost 5; bases outside the gene matches: 10. The CDR3 is 16 residues long. The CDR3 sequence: CASSSSGGARDNEQFF. The DNA of the CDR3 is TGTGCCAGCAGTTCCTCAGGGGGCGCCAGGGACAATGAGCAGTTCTTC.

Concerning this clonotype itself: This may come from a read error, since a much larger clone is one base off. The chain recombines TRBV18 with TRBJ2-7, with D perhaps TRBD1 (5 bases). CDR1 KGHSH and CDR2 LQKENI come from the germline V gene. V lost 5 bases and J 2 bases, leaving 13 bases between the germline ends. There are 14 residues in the CDR3. CDR3 in amino acids: CASSTPDRTYEQYF. The CDR3 nucleotides read TGTGCCAGCTCAACCCCTGACAGAACCTACGAGCAGTACTTC. The full variable domain, with the rest looked up from reference TRBV18 and TRBJ2-7, is NAGVMQNPRHLVRRRGQEARLRCSPMKGHSHVYWYRQLPEEGLKFMVYLQKENIIDESGMPKERFSAEFPKEGPSILRIQQVVRGDSAAYFCASSTPDRTYEQYFGPGTRLTVT.

The CDR3 DNA follows: TGTGCCAGCAGCCCATCTGACTATAGGATAGAGACCCAGTACTTC. As protein: CASSPSDYRIETQYF. The chain links TRBV9 to TRBJ2-5; a weak D match, TRBD2 (5 bases). Trimming shortened V by 4 bases and J by 4 bases, and 17 bases separated the two germline ends. CDR3 length: 15 amino acids. Germline CDR1 is SGDLS and CDR2 is YYNGEE.